This TCR beta chain is from a study of cytomegalovirus exposure and HLA in healthy donors. As for the study in general: A later analysis reported the roughly 130 validation repertoires used the same platform as the approximately 700 first-cohort repertoires.

The CDR3 consists of 15 residues. Germline CDR1 is SGHKS and CDR2 is YYEKEE (reference sequence). The trim removed 4 bases at V and 6 bases at J, leaving 6 bases unmatched. Using immunoSEQ multiplex PCR, the repertoire was profiled, and TCRdb retains in-frame clones only, with some absent. The sample has under 250,000 clones; around 87% are singletons. The sample consisted of PBMCs. This sequence was found in a woman under 30 in good health and CMV-seropositive. This chain uses TRBV5-5 with TRBJ2-1, with 11 nucleotides matching TRBD2. The CDR3 nucleotides are TGTGCCAGCAGCCAAGAAACTAGCGGGAGCAATGAGCAGTTCTTC. Its protein product is CASSQETSGSNEQFF. Filled out from reference TRBV5-5 and TRBJ2-1, the complete variable domain reads DAGVTQSPTHLIKTRGQQVTLRCSPISGHKSVSWYQQVLGQGPQFIFQYYEKEERGRGNFPDRFSARQFPNYSSELNVNALLLGDSALYLCASSQETSGSNEQFFGPGTRLTVL.